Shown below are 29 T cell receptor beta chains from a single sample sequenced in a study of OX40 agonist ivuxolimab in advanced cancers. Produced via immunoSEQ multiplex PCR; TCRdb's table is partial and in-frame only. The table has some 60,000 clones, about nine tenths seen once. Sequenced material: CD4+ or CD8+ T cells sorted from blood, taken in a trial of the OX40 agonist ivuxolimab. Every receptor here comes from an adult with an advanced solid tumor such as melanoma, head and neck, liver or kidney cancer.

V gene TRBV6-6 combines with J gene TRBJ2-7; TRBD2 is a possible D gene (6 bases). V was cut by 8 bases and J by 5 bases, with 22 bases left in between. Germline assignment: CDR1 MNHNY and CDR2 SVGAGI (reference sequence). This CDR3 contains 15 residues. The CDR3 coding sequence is TGTGCCAGCCCCAGCGGAAGGCGGGAAGAGAACGAGCAGTACTTC. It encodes CASPSGRREENEQYF.

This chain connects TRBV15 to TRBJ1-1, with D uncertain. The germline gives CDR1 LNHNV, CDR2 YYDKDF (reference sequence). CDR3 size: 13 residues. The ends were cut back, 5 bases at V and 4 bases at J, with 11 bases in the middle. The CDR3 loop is CATSDRRVTEAFF. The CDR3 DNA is TGTGCCACCAGCGATCGACGGGTCACTGAAGCTTTCTTT. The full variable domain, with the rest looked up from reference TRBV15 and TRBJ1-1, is DAMVIQNPRYQVTQFGKPVTLSCSQTLNHNVMYWYQQKSSQAPKLLFHYYDKDFNNEADTPDNFQSRRPNTSFCFLDIRSPGLGDTAMYLCATSDRRVTEAFFGQGTRLTVV.

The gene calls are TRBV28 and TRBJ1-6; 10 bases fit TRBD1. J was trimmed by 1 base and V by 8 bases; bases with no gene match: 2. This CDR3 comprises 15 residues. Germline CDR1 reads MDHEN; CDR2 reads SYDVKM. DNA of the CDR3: TGTGCCAGCCGACAGGGGGCTTCCTATAATTCACCCCTCCACTTT. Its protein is CASRQGASYNSPLHF. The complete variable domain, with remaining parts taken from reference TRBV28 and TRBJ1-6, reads DVKVTQSSRYLVKRTGEKVFLECVQDMDHENMFWYRQDPGLGLRLIYFSYDVKMKEKGDIPEGYSVSREKKERFSLILESASTNQTSMYLCASRQGASYNSPLHFGNGTRLTVT.

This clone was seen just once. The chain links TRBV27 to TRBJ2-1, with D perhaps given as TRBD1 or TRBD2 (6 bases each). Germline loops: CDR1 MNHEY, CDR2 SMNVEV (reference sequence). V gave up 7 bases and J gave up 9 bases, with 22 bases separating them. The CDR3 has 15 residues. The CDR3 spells CASNFGGGPVVEQFF. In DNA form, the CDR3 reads TGTGCCAGCAACTTCGGTGGGGGGCCGGTGGTTGAGCAGTTCTTC.

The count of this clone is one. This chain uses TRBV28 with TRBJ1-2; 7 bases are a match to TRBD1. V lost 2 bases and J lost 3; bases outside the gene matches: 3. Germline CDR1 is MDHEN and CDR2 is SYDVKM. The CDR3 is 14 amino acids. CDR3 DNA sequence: TGTGCCAGCAGTTTACCAACAGGGGACTATGGCTACACCTTC. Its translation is CASSLPTGDYGYTF.

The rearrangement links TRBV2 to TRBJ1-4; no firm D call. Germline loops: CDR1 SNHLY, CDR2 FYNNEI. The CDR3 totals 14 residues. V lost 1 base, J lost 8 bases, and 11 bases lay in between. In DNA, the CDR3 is TGTGCCAGCAGTGAAGTCCGGGGATGGGAAAAACTGTTTTTT. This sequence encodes CASSEVRGWEKLFF.

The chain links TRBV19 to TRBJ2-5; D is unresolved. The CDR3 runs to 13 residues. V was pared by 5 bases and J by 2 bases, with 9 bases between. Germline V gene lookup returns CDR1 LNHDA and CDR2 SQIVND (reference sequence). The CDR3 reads CASSPLGQETQYF. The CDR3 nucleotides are TGTGCCAGTAGTCCCCTCGGGCAAGAGACCCAGTACTTC.

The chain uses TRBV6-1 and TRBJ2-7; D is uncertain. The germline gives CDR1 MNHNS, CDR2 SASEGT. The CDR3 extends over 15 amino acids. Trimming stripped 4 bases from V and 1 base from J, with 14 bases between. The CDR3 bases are TGTGCCAGCAGTGGTATGACGGAAGGGTCCTACGAGCAGTACTTC. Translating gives CASSGMTEGSYEQYF.

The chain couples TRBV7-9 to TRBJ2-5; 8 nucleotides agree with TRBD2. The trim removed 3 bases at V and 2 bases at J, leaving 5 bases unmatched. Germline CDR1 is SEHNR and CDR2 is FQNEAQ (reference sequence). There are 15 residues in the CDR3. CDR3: CASSFGGGGQETQYF. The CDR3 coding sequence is TGTGCCAGCAGCTTCGGGGGGGGAGGGCAAGAGACCCAGTACTTC. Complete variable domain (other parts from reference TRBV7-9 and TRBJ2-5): DTGVSQNPRHKITKRGQNVTFRCDPISEHNRLYWYRQTLGQGPEFLTYFQNEAQLEKSRLLSDRFSAERPKGSFSTLEIQRTEQGDSAMYLCASSFGGGGQETQYFGPGTRLLVL.

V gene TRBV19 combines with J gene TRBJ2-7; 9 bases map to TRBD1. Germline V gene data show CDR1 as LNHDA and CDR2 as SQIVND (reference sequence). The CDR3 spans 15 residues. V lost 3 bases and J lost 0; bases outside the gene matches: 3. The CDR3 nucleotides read TGTGCCAGTAGTATTGGGACAGGGCTCTCCTACGAGCAGTACTTC. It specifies CASSIGTGLSYEQYF.

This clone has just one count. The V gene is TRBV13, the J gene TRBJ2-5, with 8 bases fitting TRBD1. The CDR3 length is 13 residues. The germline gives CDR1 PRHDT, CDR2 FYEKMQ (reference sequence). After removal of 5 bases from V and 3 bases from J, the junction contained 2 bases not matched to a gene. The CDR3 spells CASSPTGEETQYF. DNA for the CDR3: TGTGCCAGCAGCCCGACAGGGGAAGAGACCCAGTACTTC.

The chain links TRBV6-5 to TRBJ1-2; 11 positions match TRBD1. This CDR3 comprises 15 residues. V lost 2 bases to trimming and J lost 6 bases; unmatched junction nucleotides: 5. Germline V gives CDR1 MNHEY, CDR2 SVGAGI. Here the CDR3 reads CASSYRGTGGDGYTF. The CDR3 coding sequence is TGTGCCAGCAGTTACAGAGGGACAGGGGGAGATGGCTACACCTTC.

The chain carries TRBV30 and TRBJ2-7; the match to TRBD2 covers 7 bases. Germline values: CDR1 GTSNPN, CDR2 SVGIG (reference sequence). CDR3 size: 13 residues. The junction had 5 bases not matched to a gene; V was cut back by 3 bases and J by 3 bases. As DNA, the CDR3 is TGTGCCTGGAGCTCGAGCGGGATCTACGAGCAGTACTTC. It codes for CAWSSSGIYEQYF.

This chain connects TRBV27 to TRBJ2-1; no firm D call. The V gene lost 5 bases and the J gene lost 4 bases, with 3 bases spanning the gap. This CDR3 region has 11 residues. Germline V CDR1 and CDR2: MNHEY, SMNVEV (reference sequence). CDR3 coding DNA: TGTGCCAGCAGTCGATACAATGAGCAGTTCTTC. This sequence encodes CASSRYNEQFF.

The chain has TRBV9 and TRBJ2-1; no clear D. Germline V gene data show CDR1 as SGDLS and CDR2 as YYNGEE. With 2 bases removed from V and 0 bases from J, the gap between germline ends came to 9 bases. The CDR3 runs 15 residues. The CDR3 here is CASSVTRSSYNEQFF. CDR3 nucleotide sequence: TGTGCCAGCAGCGTGACACGGAGCTCCTACAATGAGCAGTTCTTC.

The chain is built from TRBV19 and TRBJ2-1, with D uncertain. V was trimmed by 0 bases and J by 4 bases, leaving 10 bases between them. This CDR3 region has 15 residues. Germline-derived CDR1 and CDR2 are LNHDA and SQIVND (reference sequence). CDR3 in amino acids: CASSIEPPVYNEQFF. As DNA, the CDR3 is TGTGCCAGTAGTATAGAACCCCCCGTATACAATGAGCAGTTCTTC.

The DNA for the CDR3 is TGTGCCAGCAGTCTCTCCGGGACTAGCGGTAAAGAGACCCAGTACTTC. This gives the protein CASSLSGTSGKETQYF. The chain employs TRBV27 and TRBJ2-5, with 11 bases lining up with TRBD2. CDR1 MNHEY and CDR2 SMNVEV come from the germline V gene (reference sequence). The CDR3 runs 16 residues. The J segment lost 3 bases and the V segment lost 5 bases, leaving 8 bases of the junction unmatched.

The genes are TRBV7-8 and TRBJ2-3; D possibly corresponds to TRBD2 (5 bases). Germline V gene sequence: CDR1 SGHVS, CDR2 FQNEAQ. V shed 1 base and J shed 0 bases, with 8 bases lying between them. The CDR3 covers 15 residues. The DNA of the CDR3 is TGTGCCAGCAGCTTAGGAGGGCGTAGCACAGATACGCAGTATTTT. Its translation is CASSLGGRSTDTQYF.

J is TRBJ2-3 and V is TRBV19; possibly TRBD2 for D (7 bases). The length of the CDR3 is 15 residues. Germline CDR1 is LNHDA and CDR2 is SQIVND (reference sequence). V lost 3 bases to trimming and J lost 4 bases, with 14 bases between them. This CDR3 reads CASSMVVGGPDTQYF. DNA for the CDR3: TGTGCCAGTAGTATGGTTGTCGGGGGGCCAGATACGCAGTATTTT.

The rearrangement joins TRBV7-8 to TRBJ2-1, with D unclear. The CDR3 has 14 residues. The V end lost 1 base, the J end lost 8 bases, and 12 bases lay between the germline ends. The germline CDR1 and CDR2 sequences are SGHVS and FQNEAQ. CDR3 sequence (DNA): TGTGCCAGCAGCTTAGATGGGGTCCTAGATGAGCAGTTCTTC. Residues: CASSLDGVLDEQFF.

The DNA for the CDR3 is TGCGCCAGCAGCCAAGATCAAGGGGGCCTATTCTACGAGCAGTACTTC. Protein sequence: CASSQDQGGLFYEQYF. This chain links TRBV4-1 with TRBJ2-7; 7 nucleotides align to TRBD1. Germline assignment: CDR1 MGHRA and CDR2 YSYEKL. The length of the CDR3 is 16 residues. V trimming: 0 bases; J trimming: 3 bases; junction bases outside the gene matches: 8.

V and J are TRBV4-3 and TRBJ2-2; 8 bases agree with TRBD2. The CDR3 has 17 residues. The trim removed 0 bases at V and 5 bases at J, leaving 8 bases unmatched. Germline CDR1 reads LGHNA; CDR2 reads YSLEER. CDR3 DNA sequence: TGCGCCAGCAGCCAAGATAGAGCGGGAGTAAGTACCGGGGAGCTGTTTTTT. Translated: CASSQDRAGVSTGELFF.

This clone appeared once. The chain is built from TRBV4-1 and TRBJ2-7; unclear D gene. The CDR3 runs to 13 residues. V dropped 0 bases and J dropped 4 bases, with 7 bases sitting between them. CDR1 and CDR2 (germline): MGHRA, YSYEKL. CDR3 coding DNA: TGCGCCAGCAGCCAAGATCTGGGTTACGAGCAGTACTTC. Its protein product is CASSQDLGYEQYF.

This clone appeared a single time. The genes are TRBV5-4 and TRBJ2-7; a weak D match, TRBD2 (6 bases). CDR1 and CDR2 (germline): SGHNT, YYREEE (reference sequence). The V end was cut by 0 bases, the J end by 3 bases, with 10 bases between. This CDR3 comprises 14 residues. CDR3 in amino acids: CASSLEGLDYEQYF. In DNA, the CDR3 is TGTGCCAGCAGCTTGGAGGGACTGGACTACGAGCAGTACTTC.

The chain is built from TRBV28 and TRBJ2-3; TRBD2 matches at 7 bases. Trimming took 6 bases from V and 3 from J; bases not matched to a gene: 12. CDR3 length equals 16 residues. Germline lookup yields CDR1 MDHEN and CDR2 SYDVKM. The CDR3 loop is CASSNTGRSYTDTQYF. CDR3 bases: TGTGCCAGCAGCAATACCGGGAGGTCGTATACAGATACGCAGTATTTT. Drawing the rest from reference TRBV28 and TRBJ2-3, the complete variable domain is DVKVTQSSRYLVKRTGEKVFLECVQDMDHENMFWYRQDPGLGLRLIYFSYDVKMKEKGDIPEGYSVSREKKERFSLILESASTNQTSMYLCASSNTGRSYTDTQYFGPGTRLTVL.

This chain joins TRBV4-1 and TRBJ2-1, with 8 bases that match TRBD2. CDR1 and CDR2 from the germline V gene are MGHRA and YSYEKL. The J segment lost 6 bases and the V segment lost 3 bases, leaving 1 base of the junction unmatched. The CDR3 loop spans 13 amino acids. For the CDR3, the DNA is TGCGCCAGCAGCCAGGGGACTAGCAATGAGCAGTTCTTC. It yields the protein CASSQGTSNEQFF.

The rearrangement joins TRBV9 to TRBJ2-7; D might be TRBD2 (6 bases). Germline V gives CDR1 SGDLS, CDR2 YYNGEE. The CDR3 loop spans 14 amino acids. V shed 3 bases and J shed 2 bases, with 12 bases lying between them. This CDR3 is CASSAGTEAYEQYF. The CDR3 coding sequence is TGTGCCAGCAGCGCCGGGACTGAAGCCTACGAGCAGTACTTC.

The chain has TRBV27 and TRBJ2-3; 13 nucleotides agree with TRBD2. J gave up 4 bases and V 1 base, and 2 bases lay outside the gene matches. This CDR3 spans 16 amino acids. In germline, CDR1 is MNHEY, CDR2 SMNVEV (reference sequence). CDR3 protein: CASSLLLAGGADTQYF. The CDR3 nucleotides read TGTGCCAGCAGTTTATTACTAGCGGGAGGGGCAGATACGCAGTATTTT.

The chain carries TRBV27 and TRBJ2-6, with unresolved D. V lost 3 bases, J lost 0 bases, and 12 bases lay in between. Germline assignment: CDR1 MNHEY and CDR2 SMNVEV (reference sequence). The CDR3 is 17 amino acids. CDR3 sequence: CASSFLGGNSGANVLTF. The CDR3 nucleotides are TGTGCCAGCAGTTTTCTCGGTGGAAACTCTGGGGCCAACGTCCTGACTTTC.